This TCR beta chain was captured by sequencing in a study of cytomegalovirus exposure and HLA in healthy donors. The study ran its PCR with 60 Vbeta and 13 Jbeta primers. The assay was immunoSEQ multiplex PCR, and TCRdb's table has in-frame clones only and misses some. Of some 88,000 clones listed, 65% to 80% are singletons. Study results and limitations: In a later analysis, about 17,000 TCR beta sequences were associated with HLA alleles at 0.05 false discovery rate. Compared with the roughly 700-donor mean, an Asian-associated ancestry cluster reportedly had fewer N-insertions, according to a later analysis.

On this clone: The target antigen is unknown.

This TCR was recovered from a woman in her late teens or twenties in good health and CMV-seropositive. The material sequenced was PBMCs.

DNA of the CDR3: TGTGCCAGCAGGGGCGCGGGGGGGAACACTGAAGCTTTCTTT. This encodes CASRGAGGNTEAFF. This chain connects TRBV7-6 to TRBJ1-1, with D possibly matching TRBD1 (5 bases). This CDR3 has 14 amino acids. From germline, CDR1 is SGHVS and CDR2 FNYEAQ. Trimming removed 6 bases from V and 1 base from J, with 12 bases in between.